This TCR beta chain is from a study of cytomegalovirus exposure and HLA in healthy donors. General study results and limits: Among TCR beta chains of equal frequency, HLA-associated ones were more clonally expanded in a later analysis. Excluded were some V segments that proved indistinguishable, including TRBV6-2 and TRBV6-3. Highest at DRB1 and lowest at HLA-C, TCR association rates differed among HLA loci in a later analysis.

The PCR made use of 60 Vbeta and 13 Jbeta primers. Assay used: immunoSEQ multiplex PCR; TCRdb lists only in-frame clones, some missing. The table lists tens of thousands of clones, about nine tenths of them singletons. V lost 4 bases to trimming and J lost 6 bases; unmatched junction nucleotides: 4. This CDR3 has 14 residues. In germline, CDR1 is MDHEN, CDR2 SYDVKM. Note on this clone: Its cognate antigen is unknown.

This clonotype originated in a woman in her thirties or forties in good health and CMV-seropositive. The chain uses TRBV28 and TRBJ2-1, with 9 positions matching TRBD1. What was sequenced was PBMCs. CDR3: CASSSMTGGNEQFF. CDR3 DNA sequence: TGTGCCAGCAGTTCAATGACAGGGGGCAATGAGCAGTTCTTC.